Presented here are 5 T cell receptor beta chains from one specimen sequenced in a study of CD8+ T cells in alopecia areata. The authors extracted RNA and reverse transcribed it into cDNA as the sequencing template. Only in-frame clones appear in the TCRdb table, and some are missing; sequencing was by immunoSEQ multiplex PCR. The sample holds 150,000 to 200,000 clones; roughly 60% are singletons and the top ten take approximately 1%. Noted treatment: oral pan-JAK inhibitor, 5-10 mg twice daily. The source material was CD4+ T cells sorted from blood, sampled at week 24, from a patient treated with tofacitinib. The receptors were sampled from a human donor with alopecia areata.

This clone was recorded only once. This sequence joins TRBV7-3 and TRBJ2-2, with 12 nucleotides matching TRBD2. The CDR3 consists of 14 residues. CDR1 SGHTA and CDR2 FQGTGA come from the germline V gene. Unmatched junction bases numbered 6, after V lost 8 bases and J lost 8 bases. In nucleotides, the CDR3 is TGTGCCAGCGGTCCGGGACTAGCGGGTGGGGAGCTGTTTTTT. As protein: CASGPGLAGGELFF.

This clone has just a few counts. CDR3 loop: CASSYMGPPGAQYF. CDR3 DNA sequence: TGTGCCAGCAGTTACATGGGACCACCCGGGGCGCAGTATTTT. The V gene is TRBV6-5, the J gene TRBJ2-3; D may correspond to TRBD1 or TRBD2 (5 bases each). There are 14 residues in the CDR3. Germline CDR1 MNHEY, CDR2 SVGAGI. Trimming stripped 2 bases from V and 10 bases from J, with 16 bases between.

CDR3 nucleotide sequence: TGTGCCAGCTCACCACTTGCTCAGGGGGGCCATGAGCAGTTCTTC. Encoded protein: CASSPLAQGGHEQFF. V usage is TRBV18 and J usage is TRBJ2-1, with a possible D match to TRBD1 (7 bases). Germline V lookup: CDR1 KGHSH, CDR2 LQKENI. This CDR3 spans 15 amino acids. V was cut by 1 base and J by 8 bases, with 15 bases left in between.

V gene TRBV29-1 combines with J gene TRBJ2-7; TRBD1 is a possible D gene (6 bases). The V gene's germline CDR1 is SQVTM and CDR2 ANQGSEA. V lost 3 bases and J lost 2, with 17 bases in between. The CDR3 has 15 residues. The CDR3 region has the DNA TGCAGCGTTGAGTCCGTGTGGGACACCGCCTACGAGCAGTACTTC. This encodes CSVESVWDTAYEQYF.

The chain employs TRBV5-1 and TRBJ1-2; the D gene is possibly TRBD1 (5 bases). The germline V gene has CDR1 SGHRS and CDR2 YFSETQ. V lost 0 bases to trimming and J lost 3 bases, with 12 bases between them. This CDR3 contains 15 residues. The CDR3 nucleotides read TGCGCCAGCAGCTTGGGTTCAGGGCGGGACTATGGCTACACCTTC. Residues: CASSLGSGRDYGYTF.